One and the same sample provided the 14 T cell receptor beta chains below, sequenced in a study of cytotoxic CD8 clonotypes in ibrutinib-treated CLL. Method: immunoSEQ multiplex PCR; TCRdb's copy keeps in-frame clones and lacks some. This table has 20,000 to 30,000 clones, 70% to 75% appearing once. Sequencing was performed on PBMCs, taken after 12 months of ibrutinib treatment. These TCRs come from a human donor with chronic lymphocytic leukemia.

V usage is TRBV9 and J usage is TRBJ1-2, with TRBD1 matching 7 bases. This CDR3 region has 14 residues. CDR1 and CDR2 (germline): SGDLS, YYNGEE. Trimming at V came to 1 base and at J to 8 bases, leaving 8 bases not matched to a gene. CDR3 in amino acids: CASSVQTGRGGYTF. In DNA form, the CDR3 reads TGTGCCAGCAGCGTACAGACAGGGAGGGGAGGCTACACCTTC.

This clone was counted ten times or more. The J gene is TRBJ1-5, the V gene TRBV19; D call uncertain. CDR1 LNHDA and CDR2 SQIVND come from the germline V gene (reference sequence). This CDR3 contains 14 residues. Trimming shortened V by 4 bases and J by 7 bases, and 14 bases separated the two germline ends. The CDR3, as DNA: TGTGCCAGTAGTACCCCCAGAGGATTGCAGCCCCAGCATTTT. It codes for CASSTPRGLQPQHF.

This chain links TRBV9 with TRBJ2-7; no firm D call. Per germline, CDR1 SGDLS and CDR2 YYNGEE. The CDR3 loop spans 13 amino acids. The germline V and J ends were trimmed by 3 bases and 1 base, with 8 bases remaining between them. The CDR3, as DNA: TGTGCCAGCAGCGCGGACGGATCCTACGAGCAGTACTTC. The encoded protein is CASSADGSYEQYF.

CDR3 coding DNA: TGTGCCTGGAGTGCCGGGGGATCCCTCTACGAGCAGTACTTC. Its translation is CAWSAGGSLYEQYF. The chain carries TRBV30 and TRBJ2-7, with a weak D call TRBD2 (6 bases). CDR1 GTSNPN and CDR2 SVGIG come from the germline V gene (reference sequence). The length of the CDR3 is 14 residues. Trimming shortened V by 1 base and J by 3 bases, and 13 bases separated the two germline ends.

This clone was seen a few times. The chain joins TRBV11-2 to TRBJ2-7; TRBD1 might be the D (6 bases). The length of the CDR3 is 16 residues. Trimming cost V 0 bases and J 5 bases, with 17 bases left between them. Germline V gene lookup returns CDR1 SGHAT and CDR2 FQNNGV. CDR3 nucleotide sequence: TGTGCCAGCAGCTTAGACGGAGGAGGCAGGGGCGACGAGCAGTACTTC. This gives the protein CASSLDGGGRGDEQYF.

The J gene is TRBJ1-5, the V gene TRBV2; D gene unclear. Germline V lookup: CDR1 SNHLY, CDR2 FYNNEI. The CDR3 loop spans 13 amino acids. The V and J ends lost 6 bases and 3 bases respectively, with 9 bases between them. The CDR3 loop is CASSRQINQPQHF. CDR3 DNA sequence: TGTGCCAGCAGCAGGCAGATCAATCAGCCCCAGCATTTT.

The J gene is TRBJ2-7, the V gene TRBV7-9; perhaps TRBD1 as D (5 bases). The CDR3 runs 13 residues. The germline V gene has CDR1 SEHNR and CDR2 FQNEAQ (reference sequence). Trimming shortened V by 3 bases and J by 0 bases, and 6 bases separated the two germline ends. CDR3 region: CASSFDSSYEQYF. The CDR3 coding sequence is TGTGCCAGCAGCTTTGACAGCTCCTACGAGCAGTACTTC.

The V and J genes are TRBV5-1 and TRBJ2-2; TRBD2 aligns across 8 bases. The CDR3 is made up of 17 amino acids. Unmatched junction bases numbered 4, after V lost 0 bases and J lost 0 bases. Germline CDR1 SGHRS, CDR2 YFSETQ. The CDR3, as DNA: TGCGCCAGCAGCTTGGCCCGGGGGGGAGCGAACACCGGGGAGCTGTTTTTT. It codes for CASSLARGGANTGELFF.

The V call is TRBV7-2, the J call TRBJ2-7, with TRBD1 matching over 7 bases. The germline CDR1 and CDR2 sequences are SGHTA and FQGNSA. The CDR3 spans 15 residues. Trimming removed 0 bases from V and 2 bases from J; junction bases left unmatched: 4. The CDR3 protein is CASSLAPQGAYEQYF. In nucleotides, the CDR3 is TGTGCCAGCAGCTTAGCTCCGCAGGGGGCCTACGAGCAGTACTTC.

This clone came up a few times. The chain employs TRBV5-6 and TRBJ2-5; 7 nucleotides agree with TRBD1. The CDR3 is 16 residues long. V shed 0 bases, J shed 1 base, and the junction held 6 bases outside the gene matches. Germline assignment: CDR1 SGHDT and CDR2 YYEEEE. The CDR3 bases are TGTGCCAGCAGCTTGGAAGGGGGCCCTTCCCAAGAGACCCAGTACTTC. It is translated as CASSLEGGPSQETQYF.

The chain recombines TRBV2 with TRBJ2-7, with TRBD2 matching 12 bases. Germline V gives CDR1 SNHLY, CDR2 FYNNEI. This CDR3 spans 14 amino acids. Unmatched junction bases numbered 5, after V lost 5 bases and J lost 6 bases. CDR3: CASSLAGGAFEQYF. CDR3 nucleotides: TGTGCCAGCAGTCTAGCGGGGGGGGCTTTCGAGCAGTACTTC.

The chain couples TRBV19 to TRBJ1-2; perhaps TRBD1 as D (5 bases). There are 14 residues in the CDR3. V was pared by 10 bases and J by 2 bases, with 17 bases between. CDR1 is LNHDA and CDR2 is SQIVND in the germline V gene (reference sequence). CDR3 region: CATSGQDFNYGYTF. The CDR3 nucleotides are TGTGCCACCTCGGGGCAGGACTTCAACTATGGCTACACCTTC.

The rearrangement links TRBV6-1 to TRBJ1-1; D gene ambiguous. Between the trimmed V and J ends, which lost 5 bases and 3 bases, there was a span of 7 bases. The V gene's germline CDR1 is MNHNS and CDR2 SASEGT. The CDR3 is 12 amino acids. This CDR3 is CASSRVDTEAFF. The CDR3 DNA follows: TGTGCCAGCAGTCGGGTGGACACTGAAGCTTTCTTT.

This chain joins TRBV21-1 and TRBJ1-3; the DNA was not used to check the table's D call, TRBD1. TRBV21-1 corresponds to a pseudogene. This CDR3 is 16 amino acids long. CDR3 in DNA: TGTGCCAGCACCAGCTTCCTGGACAGCTCTGGAAACACCATATATTTT. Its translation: CASTSFLDSSGNTIYF.